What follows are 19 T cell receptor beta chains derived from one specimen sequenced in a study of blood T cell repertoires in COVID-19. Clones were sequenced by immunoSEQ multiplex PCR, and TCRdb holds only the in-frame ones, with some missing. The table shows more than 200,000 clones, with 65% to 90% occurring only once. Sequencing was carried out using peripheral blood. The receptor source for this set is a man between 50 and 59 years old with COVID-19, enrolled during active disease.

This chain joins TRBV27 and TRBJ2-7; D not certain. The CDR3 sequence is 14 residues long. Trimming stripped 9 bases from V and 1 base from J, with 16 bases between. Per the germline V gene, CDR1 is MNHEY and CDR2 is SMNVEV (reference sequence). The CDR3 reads CASRSPRVSYEQYF. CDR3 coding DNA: TGTGCCAGTAGATCCCCCCGGGTATCCTACGAGCAGTACTTC.

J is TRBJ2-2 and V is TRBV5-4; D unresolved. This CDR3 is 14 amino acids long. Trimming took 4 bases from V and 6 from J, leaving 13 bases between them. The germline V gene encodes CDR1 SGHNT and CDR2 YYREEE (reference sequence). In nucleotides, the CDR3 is TGTGCCAGCAGCCGACCAGCGCCCTCCGGGGAGCTGTTTTTT. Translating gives CASSRPAPSGELFF.

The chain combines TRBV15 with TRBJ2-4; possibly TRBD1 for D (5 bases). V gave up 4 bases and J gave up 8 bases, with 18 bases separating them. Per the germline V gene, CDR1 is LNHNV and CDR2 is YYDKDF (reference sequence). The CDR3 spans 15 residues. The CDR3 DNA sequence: TGTGCCACCAGCACAGACCCCCGCAGGGATGACATTCAGTACTTC. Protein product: CATSTDPRRDDIQYF.

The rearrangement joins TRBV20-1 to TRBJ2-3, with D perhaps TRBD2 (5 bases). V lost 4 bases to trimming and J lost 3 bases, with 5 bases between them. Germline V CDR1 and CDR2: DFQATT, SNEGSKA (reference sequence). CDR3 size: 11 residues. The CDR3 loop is CSATGTDTQYF. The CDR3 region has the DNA TGCAGTGCTACGGGAACAGATACGCAGTATTTT.

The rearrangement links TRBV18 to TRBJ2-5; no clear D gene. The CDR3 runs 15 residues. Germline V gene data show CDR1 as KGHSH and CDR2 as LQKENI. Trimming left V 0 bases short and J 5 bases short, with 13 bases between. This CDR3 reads CASSPPVGYRETQYF. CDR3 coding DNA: TGTGCCAGCTCACCACCAGTCGGGTACCGGGAGACCCAGTACTTC.

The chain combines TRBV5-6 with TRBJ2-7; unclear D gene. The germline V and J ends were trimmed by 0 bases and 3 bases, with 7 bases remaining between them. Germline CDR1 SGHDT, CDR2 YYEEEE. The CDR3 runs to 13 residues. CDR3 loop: CASSLVRHYEQYF. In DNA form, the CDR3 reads TGTGCCAGCAGCTTGGTGCGGCACTACGAGCAGTACTTC.

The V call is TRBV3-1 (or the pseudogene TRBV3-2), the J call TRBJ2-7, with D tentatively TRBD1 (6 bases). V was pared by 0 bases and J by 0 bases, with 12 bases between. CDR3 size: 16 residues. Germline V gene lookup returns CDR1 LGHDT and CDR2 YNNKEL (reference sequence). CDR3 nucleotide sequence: TGTGCCAGCAGCCAAGATCTTGTGACAGGCTCCTACGAGCAGTACTTC. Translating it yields CASSQDLVTGSYEQYF.

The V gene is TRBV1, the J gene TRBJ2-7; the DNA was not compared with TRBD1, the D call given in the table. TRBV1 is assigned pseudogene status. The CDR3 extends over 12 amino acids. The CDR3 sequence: CTSSQGREKQYF. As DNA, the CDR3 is TGCACCAGCAGCCAAGGCAGGGAAAAGCAGTACTTC.

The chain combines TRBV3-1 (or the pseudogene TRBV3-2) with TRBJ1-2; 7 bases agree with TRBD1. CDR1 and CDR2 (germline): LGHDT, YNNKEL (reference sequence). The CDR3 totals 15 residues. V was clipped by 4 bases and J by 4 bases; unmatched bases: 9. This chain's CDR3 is CASSRGQAARYGYTF. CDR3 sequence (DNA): TGTGCCAGCAGCCGCGGACAGGCCGCGCGCTATGGCTACACCTTC.

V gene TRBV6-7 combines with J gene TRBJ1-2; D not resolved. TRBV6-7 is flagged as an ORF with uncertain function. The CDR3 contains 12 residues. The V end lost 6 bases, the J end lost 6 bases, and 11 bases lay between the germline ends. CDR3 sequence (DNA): TGTGCCAGCAGCTATAAAAGCGATGGCTACACCTTC. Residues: CASSYKSDGYTF.

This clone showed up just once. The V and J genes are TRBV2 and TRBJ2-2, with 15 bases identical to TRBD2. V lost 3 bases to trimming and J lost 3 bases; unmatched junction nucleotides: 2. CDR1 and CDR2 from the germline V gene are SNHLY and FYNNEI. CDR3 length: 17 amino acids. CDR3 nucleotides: TGTGCCAGCAGTGAGGGACTAGCGGGAGGAGACACCGGGGAGCTGTTTTTT. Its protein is CASSEGLAGGDTGELFF.

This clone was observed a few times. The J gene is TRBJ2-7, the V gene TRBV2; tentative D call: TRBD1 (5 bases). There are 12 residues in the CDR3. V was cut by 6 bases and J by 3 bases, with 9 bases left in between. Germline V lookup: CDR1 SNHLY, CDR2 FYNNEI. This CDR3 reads CASRGDFYEQYF. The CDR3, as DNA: TGTGCCAGCAGAGGGGATTTCTACGAGCAGTACTTC.

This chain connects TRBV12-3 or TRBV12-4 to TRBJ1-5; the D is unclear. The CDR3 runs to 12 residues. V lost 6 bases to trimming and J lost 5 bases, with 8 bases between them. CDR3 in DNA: TGTGCCAGCAGAGCAATTGATCAGCCCCAGCATTTT. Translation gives CASRAIDQPQHF.

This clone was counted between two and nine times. In nucleotides, the CDR3 is TGTGCCTGGGGACAGGGTTTAGATCAGCCCCAGCATTTT. This translates into CAWGQGLDQPQHF. The chain is built from TRBV30 and TRBJ1-5; TRBD1 agrees at 8 bases. The CDR3 is 13 amino acids. Germline assignment: CDR1 GTSNPN and CDR2 SVGIG (reference sequence). V dropped 5 bases and J dropped 5; count of bases not matched to a gene: 5. Complete variable domain (other parts from reference TRBV30 and TRBJ1-5): SQTIHQWPATLVQPVGSPLSLECTVEGTSNPNLYWYRQAAGRGLQLLFYSVGIGQISSEVPQNLSASRPQDRQFILSSKKLLLSDSGFYLCAWGQGLDQPQHFGDGTRLSIL.

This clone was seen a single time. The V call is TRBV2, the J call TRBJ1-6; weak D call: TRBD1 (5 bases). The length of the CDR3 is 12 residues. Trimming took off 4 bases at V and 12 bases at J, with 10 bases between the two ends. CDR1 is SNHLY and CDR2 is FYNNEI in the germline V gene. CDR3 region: CASSATALPLHF. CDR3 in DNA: TGTGCCAGCAGTGCGACAGCGTTACCCCTCCACTTT.

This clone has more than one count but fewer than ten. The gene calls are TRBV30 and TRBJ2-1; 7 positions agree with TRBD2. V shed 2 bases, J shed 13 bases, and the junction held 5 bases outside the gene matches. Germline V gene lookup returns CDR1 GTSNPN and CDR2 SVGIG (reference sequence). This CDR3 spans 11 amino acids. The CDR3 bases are TGTGCCTGGAGTCGAGAGCGGGACCAGTTCTTC. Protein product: CAWSRERDQFF.

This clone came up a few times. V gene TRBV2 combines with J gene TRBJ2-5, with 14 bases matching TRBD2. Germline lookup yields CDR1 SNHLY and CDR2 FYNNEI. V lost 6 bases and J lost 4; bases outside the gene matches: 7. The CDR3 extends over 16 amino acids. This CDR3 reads CASRRTSGGLGETQYF. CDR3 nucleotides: TGTGCCAGCAGGCGGACTAGCGGGGGGTTAGGAGAGACCCAGTACTTC.

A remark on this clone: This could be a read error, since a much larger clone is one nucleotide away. CDR3 amino acids: CASSWGLAYEQYF. The CDR3 region has the DNA TGTGCCAGCAGTTGGGGACTAGCCTACGAGCAGTACTTC. The chain employs TRBV12-3 or TRBV12-4 and TRBJ2-7; 8 bases map to TRBD2. The CDR3 loop spans 13 amino acids. Trimming took 4 bases from V and 2 from J; bases not matched to a gene: 1.

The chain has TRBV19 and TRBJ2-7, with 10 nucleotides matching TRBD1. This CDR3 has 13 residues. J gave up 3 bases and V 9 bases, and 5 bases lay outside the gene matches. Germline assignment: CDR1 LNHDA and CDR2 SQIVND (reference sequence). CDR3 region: CASSGTGVYEQYF. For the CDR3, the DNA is TGTGCCAGCTCCGGGACAGGGGTCTACGAGCAGTACTTC.